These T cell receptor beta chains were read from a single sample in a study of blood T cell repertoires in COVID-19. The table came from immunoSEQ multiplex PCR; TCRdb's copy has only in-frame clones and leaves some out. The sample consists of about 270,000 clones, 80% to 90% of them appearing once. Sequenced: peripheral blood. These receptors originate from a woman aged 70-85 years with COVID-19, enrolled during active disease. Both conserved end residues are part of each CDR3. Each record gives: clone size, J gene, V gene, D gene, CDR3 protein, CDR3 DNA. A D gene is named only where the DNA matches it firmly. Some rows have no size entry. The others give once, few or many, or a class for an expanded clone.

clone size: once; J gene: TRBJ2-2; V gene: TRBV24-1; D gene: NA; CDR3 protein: CATSDFRGTNTGELFF; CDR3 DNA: TGTGCCACCAGTGATTTCCGGGGGACCAACACCGGGGAGCTGTTTTTT
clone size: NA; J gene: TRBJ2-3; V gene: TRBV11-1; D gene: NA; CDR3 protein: CASSLAGGTQYF; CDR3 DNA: TGTGCCAGCAGCTTAGCGGGAGGTACGCAGTATTTT
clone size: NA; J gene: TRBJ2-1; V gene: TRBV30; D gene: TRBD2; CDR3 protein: CAWSELAGFEQFF; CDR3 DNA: TGTGCCTGGAGTGAACTAGCGGGCTTCGAGCAGTTCTTC
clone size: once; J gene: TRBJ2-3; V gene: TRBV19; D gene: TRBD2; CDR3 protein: CATLAGSSTDTQYF; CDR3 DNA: TGTGCCACTCTAGCGGGTTCTAGCACAGATACGCAGTATTTT
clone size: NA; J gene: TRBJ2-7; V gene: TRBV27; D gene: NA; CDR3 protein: CASSTGLEAYEQYF; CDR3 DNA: TGTGCCAGCAGTACAGGGCTTGAAGCCTACGAGCAGTACTTC
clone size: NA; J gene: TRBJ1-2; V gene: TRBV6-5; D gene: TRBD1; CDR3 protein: CASSLKTGVGYTF; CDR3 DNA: TGTGCCAGCAGTCTTAAGACAGGGGTGGGCTACACCTTC
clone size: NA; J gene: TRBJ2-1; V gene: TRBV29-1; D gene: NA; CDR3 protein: CSVDLDSYNEQFF; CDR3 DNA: TGCAGCGTTGACCTAGACTCCTACAATGAGCAGTTCTTC
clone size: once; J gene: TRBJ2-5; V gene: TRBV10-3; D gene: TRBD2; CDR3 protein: CAISESVGRAGGAQETQYF; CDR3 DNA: TGTGCCATCAGTGAGTCTGTAGGTCGGGCGGGGGGCGCGCAAGAGACCCAGTACTTC
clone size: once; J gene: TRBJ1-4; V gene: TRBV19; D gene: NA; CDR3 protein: CASTPEVVQMKKLFF; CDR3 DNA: TGTGCCAGTACTCCCGAGGTGGTACAAATGAAAAAACTGTTTTTT
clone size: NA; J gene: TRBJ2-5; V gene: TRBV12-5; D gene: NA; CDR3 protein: CASGLGTGGAQETQYF; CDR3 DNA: TGTGCTAGTGGTCTAGGCACAGGGGGGGCCCAAGAGACCCAGTACTTC
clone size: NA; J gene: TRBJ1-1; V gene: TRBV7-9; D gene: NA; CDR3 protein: CASSLAPSMNTEAFF; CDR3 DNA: TGTGCCAGCAGCTTAGCGCCGAGTATGAACACTGAAGCTTTCTTT
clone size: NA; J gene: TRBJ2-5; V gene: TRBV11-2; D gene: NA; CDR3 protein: CASSRDLTRMETQYF; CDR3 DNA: TGTGCCAGCAGCCGAGACCTGACTAGGATGGAGACCCAGTACTTC
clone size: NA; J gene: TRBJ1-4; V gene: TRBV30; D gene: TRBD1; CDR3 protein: CAWSALRGQGKLFF; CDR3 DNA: TGTGCCTGGAGTGCTCTTAGGGGGCAGGGTAAACTGTTTTTT
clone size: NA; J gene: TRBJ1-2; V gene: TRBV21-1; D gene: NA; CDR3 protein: CASSKVMVRDRSSSNYGYTF; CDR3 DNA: TGTGCCAGCAGCAAAGTGATGGTCCGGGACAGGAGTTCGTCTAACTATGGCTACACCTTC
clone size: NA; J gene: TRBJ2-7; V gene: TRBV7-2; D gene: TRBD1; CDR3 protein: CASSRQGGFYEQYF; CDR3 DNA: TGTGCCAGCAGTCGACAGGGGGGGTTTTACGAGCAGTACTTC
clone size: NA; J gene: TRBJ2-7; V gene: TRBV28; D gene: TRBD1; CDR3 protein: CASKEQGAISYEQYF; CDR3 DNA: TGTGCCAGCAAAGAGCAGGGGGCGATCTCCTACGAGCAGTACTTC
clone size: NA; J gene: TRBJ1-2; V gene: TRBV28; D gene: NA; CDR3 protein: CASSPTVSAVGGGYTF; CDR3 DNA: TGTGCCAGCAGCCCGACAGTTTCCGCGGTGGGGGGAGGCTACACCTTC
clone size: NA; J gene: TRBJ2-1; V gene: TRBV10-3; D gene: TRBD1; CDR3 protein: CAISGQGTREQFF; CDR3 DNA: TGTGCCATCAGTGGACAGGGAACGAGGGAGCAGTTCTTC
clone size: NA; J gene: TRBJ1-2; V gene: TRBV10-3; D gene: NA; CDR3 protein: CAISESEQGRDGYTF; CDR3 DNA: TGTGCCATCAGTGAATCCGAACAGGGACGAGATGGCTACACCTTC
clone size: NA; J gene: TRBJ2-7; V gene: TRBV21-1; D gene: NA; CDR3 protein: CARAGHNGYEQYF; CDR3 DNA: TGTGCCAGAGCGGGACACAATGGCTACGAGCAGTACTTC
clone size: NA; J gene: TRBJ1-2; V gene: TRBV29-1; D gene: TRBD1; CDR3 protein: CSVVRDREGGGYTF; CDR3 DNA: TGCAGCGTTGTCCGGGACAGGGAAGGAGGAGGCTACACCTTC
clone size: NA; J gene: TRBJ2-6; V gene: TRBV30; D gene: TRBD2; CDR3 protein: CACGSGAYSGANVLTF; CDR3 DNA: TGTGCCTGTGGGAGCGGGGCCTACTCTGGGGCCAACGTCCTGACTTTC
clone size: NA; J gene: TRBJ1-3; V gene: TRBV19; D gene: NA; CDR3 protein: CASSIYGSTRHSGNTIYF; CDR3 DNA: TGTGCCAGTAGTATTTATGGTTCGACCCGACACTCTGGAAACACCATATATTTT
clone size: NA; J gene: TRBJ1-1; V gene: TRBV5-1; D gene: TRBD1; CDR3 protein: CASSTGQAFGEAFF; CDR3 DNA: TGCGCCAGCAGCACGGGACAGGCGTTTGGTGAAGCTTTCTTT
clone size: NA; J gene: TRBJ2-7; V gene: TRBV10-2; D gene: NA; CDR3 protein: CASSGNDWPLPYEQYF; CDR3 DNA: TGCGCCAGCAGTGGAAATGATTGGCCACTACCTTACGAGCAGTACTTC
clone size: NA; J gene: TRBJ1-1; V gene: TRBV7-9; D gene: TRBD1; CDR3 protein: CASFPQGAVSEAFF; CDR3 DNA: TGTGCCAGCTTCCCCCAGGGGGCAGTCTCTGAAGCTTTCTTT
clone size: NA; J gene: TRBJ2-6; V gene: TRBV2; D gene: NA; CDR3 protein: CASSPGYSGANVLTF; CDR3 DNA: TGTGCCAGCAGCCCCGGTTACTCTGGGGCCAACGTCCTGACTTTC
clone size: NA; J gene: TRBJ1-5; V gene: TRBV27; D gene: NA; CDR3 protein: CASRVYGRGQPQHF; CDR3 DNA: TGTGCCAGCAGGGTTTACGGGAGAGGTCAGCCCCAGCATTTT
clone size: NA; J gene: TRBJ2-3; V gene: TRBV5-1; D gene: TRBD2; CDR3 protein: CASSLAGGKEDTQYF; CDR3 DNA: TGCGCCAGCAGCTTGGCGGGGGGGAAGGAAGATACGCAGTATTTT
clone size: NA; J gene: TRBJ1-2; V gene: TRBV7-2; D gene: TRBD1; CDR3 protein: CASSLDRGRGYTF; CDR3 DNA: TGTGCCAGCAGCTTGGACAGGGGACGTGGCTACACCTTC
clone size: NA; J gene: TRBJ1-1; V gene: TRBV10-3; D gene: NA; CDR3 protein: CAITSRWDTEAFF; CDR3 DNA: TGTGCCATCACCAGCAGGTGGGACACTGAAGCTTTCTTT
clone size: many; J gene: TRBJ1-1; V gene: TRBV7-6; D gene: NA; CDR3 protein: CASSLALAGNTEAFF; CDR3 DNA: TGTGCCAGCAGCTTAGCGCTGGCGGGGAACACTGAAGCTTTCTTT
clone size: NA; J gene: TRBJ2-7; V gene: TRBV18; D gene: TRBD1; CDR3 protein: CASSPRDRVYEQYF; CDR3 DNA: TGTGCCAGCTCACCCCGGGACAGGGTCTACGAGCAGTACTTC
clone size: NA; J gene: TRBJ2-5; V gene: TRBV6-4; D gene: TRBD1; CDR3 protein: CASSELDRGLFRETQYF; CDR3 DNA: TGTGCCAGCAGCGAGTTGGACAGGGGGCTATTTAGAGAGACCCAGTACTTC
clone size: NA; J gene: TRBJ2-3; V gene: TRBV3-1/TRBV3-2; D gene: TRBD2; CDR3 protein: CASSGRTSGGPVTQYF; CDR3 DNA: TGTGCCAGCAGCGGTAGGACTAGCGGGGGGCCCGTCACGCAGTATTTT
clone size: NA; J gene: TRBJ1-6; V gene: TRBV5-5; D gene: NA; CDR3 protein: CASSLSGDTNSPLHF; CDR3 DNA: TGTGCCAGCAGCTTGTCAGGGGACACAAATTCACCCCTCCACTTT
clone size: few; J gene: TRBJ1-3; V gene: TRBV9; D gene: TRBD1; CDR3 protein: CASSVGGTGSGNTIYF; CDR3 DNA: TGTGCCAGCAGCGTAGGTGGGACAGGGTCCGGAAACACCATATATTTT
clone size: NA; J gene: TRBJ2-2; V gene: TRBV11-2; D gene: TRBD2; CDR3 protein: CASSSRPTSSGGAGELFF; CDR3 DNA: TGTGCCAGCAGCTCCCGCCCAACCTCTAGCGGGGGGGCCGGGGAGCTGTTTTTT
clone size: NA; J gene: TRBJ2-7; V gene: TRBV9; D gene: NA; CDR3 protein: CASSPLPDLGEQYF; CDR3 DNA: TGTGCCAGCAGCCCCCTCCCCGACTTGGGCGAGCAGTACTTC
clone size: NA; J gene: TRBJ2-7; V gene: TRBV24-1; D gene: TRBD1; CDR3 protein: CATSDSGQSNSYEQYF; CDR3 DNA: TGTGCCACCAGTGATTCGGGACAGTCAAACTCCTACGAGCAGTACTTC
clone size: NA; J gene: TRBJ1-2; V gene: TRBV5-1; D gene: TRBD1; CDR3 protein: CASSLTGQGHGYTF; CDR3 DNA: TGCGCCAGCAGCTTGACAGGACAGGGCCATGGCTACACCTTC
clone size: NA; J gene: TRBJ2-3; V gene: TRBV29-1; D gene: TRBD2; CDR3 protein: CSAVNPGLEADTQYF; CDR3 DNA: TGCAGCGCCGTCAACCCGGGACTAGAGGCAGATACGCAGTATTTT
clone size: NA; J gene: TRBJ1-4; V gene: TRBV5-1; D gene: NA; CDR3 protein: CASSLDSPKEKLFF; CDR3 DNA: TGCGCCAGCAGCTTGGACAGCCCAAAAGAAAAACTGTTTTTT